This passage covers 7 T cell receptor beta chains from one sample sequenced in a study of beta chain features in type 1 diabetes. Sequencing targeted expressed TCRB transcripts, as all isolated RNA had been reverse transcribed. The assay was immunoSEQ multiplex PCR, and TCRdb's table has in-frame clones only and misses some. The table has around 170,000 clones, roughly 9.1% seen once; the top ten hold 2% to 2.5%. Sequences were obtained from central memory CD4+ T cells from blood. The receptor set was obtained from a woman between 18 and 29 years old in good health.

This clone was found a few times. This rearrangement joins TRBV5-1 to TRBJ2-1, with TRBD1 as a possible D gene (8 bases). The CDR3 is made up of 16 amino acids. Trimming removed 5 bases from V and 1 base from J, with 16 bases in between. In germline, CDR1 is SGHRS, CDR2 YFSETQ. This CDR3 reads CASRADRGGSYNEQFF. The CDR3 DNA sequence: TGCGCCAGCAGGGCCGACAGGGGAGGGTCCTACAATGAGCAGTTCTTC. Together with reference TRBV5-1 and TRBJ2-1, the CDR3 gives the full variable domain: KAGVTQTPRYLIKTRGQQVTLSCSPISGHRSVSWYQQTPGQGLQFLFEYFSETQRNKGNFPGRFSGRQFSNSRSEMNVSTLELGDSALYLCASRADRGGSYNEQFFGPGTRLTVL.

V and J are TRBV2 and TRBJ2-1, with 15 bases lining up with TRBD2. The CDR3 has 15 residues. V shed 6 bases, J shed 4 bases, and the junction held 1 base outside the gene matches. Germline V CDR1 and CDR2: SNHLY, FYNNEI. Here the CDR3 DNA reads TGTGCCAGCAGGGGGACTAGCGGGGGGTACAATGAGCAGTTCTTC. Its protein is CASRGTSGGYNEQFF.

The gene calls are TRBV4-2 and TRBJ2-7; 8 bases fit TRBD1. This CDR3 has 16 amino acids. V trimming: 0 bases; J trimming: 4 bases; junction bases outside the gene matches: 8. Germline V gene lookup returns CDR1 LGHNA and CDR2 YNFKEQ. CDR3 sequence: CASSQDWTGRLYEQYF. CDR3 DNA: TGTGCCAGCAGCCAAGATTGGACAGGGAGGTTATACGAGCAGTACTTC.

The chain couples TRBV11-2 to TRBJ1-6; no clear D gene. The CDR3 runs 15 residues. V was shortened by 2 bases and J by 0 bases, with 5 bases between the two germline ends. Germline V gene sequence: CDR1 SGHAT, CDR2 FQNNGV. The CDR3 loop reads CASSLMSSYNSPLHF. The DNA for the CDR3 is TGTGCCAGCAGCTTAATGAGCTCCTATAATTCACCCCTCCACTTT.

This clone was counted between two and nine times. The rearrangement links TRBV7-9 to TRBJ2-5; 11 bases map to TRBD2. Per the germline V gene, CDR1 is SEHNR and CDR2 is FQNEAQ (reference sequence). The length of the CDR3 is 14 residues. After removal of 5 bases from V and 5 bases from J, the junction contained 4 bases not matched to a gene. CDR3 sequence reads: CASSRLAGGETQYF. CDR3 nucleotide sequence: TGTGCCAGCAGCCGCCTAGCGGGAGGTGAGACCCAGTACTTC. The full variable domain, in which reference TRBV7-9 and TRBJ2-5 provide the parts outside the CDR3, is DTGVSQNPRHKITKRGQNVTFRCDPISEHNRLYWYRQTLGQGPEFLTYFQNEAQLEKSRLLSDRFSAERPKGSFSTLEIQRTEQGDSAMYLCASSRLAGGETQYFGPGTRLLVL.

The CDR3 nucleotides read TGTGCCAGCAGCCTGGACAGGGCAGGGGAGACCCAGTACTTC. It codes for CASSLDRAGETQYF. The chain combines TRBV11-1 with TRBJ2-5; 8 nucleotides agree with TRBD1. The CDR3 contains 14 residues. The germline CDR1 and CDR2 sequences are SGHAT and FQDESV (reference sequence). V was pared by 5 bases and J by 5 bases, with 7 bases of the junction left unmatched.

The V and J genes are TRBV6-1 and TRBJ2-1; D possibly corresponds to TRBD2 (6 bases). The CDR3 runs to 13 residues. The germline V gene encodes CDR1 MNHNS and CDR2 SASEGT. V lost 8 bases and J lost 6, with 14 bases in between. DNA for the CDR3: TGTGCCAGCCGCTTCGGGGGTGGCAATGAGCAGTTCTTC. Encoded protein: CASRFGGGNEQFF.